This T cell receptor (beta chain) was observed in a study of Ad26.COV2.S vaccination and SARS-CoV-2 variants. Overall study: Once or twice, 56 days apart, Ad26.COV2.S was delivered intramuscularly.

Concerning this clone: Antigen: not known.

Germline V CDR1 and CDR2: SEHNR, FQNEAQ (reference sequence). Trimming removed 1 base at V and 6 bases at J, with 10 bases between. There are 15 residues in the CDR3. Study outcomes and limitations: Spike-specific TCR breadth ran higher among vaccine recipients than placebo recipients.

This table comes from immunoSEQ multiplex PCR, and its TCRdb copy is limited to in-frame clones, with some not included. There are about 350,000 clones in the sample; around 90% occur only once, and 6.4% lies in the top ten. Noted treatment: about 20 received Ad26.COV2.S at low or high dose, single or two shots; about 5 received placebo; per-sample allocation not given. Day 63 after the first vaccine or placebo injection was the time point for sampling. At a Boston site, the person donating was an adult of 18-55 years. The sample in question was peripheral blood, obtained in a trial of Ad26.COV2.S vaccine versus placebo. This sequence was found in a person between 18 and 59 years old who received the Ad26.COV2.S COVID-19 vaccine or a placebo. This sequence joins TRBV7-9 and TRBJ1-6; a possible D gene is TRBD1 (5 bases). The CDR3 nucleotides read TGTGCCAGCAGCTTAGAGGGACTAGTTAATTCACCCCTCCACTTT. Translated, it gives CASSLEGLVNSPLHF.